These 23 T cell receptor beta chains share one sample of origin, sequenced in a study of regulatory T cells in long-lasting Graves disease. Both iRepertoire HTBI primers and Arm-PCR of CDR3 regions were used to build the TCR beta libraries. TCRdb called the multiplex PCR reads again in MiXCR, with one record for every CDR3 protein. The table has some 340,000 distinct CDR3 sequences, approximately 10% seen once. Time point defined: newly diagnosed GD, antithyroid drugs for less than 3 months. Generation of the TCR library employed RNA extracted from PBMCs. These data were also reused for a study on T cells in Graves' hyperthyroidism and ophthalmopathy.

The sequencing here drew on peripheral blood mononuclear cells (PBMCs), taken at new diagnosis, from a patient treated with antithyroid drugs. Receptors originate from a woman aged 18-29 years with Graves disease.

This clonotype showed up many times. The chain has TRBV20-1 and TRBJ2-2; weak D call: TRBD2 (6 bases). This CDR3 has 14 residues. The V and J ends lost 0 bases and 4 bases respectively, with 9 bases between them. CDR1 and CDR2 from the germline V gene are DFQATT and SNEGSKA (reference sequence). The CDR3, as DNA: TGCAGTGCTAGAGATCGGGGAGGCACCGGGGAGCTGTTTTTT. The encoded protein is CSARDRGGTGELFF.

This clonotype was counted between two and nine times. The chain employs TRBV5-7 and TRBJ2-2, with 10 bases that match TRBD1. TRBV5-7 is an ORF for which the function is uncertain. The CDR3 sequence is 20 residues long. J lost 2 bases, V lost 4 bases, and 17 bases had no gene match. The CDR3 sequence is CASSPLLTGGAGYNTGELFF. The DNA of the CDR3 is TGTGCCAGCAGCCCCCTTTTGACAGGGGGCGCGGGTTATAACACCGGGGAGCTGTTTTTT.

This clonotype was counted a few times. The chain uses TRBV7-9 and TRBJ1-4, with a tentative D call TRBD1 (5 bases). This CDR3 spans 15 amino acids. V was clipped by 0 bases and J by 5 bases, with 10 bases between them. Germline values: CDR1 SEHNR, CDR2 FQNEAQ (reference sequence). The CDR3 coding sequence is TGTGCCAGCAGCTTAGCGGGACGGGGGAATGAAAAACTGTTTTTT. This gives the protein CASSLAGRGNEKLFF.

There are many counts of this clonotype. V is TRBV7-2 and J is TRBJ1-5, with unresolved D. This CDR3 has 14 residues. CDR1 and CDR2 (germline): SGHTA, FQGNSA. Trimming took 5 bases from V and 5 from J, leaving 13 bases between them. The DNA for the CDR3 is TGTGCCAGCAGCCTGACACTGAGGGATCAGCCCCAGCATTTT. Its protein product is CASSLTLRDQPQHF. The complete variable domain, with remaining parts taken from reference TRBV7-2 and TRBJ1-5, reads GAGVSQSPSNKVTEKGKDVELRCDPISGHTALYWYRQSLGQGLEFLIYFQGNSAPDKSGLPSDRFSAERTGGSVSTLTIQRTQQEDSAVYLCASSLTLRDQPQHFGDGTRLSIL.

This clonotype was counted between two and nine times. This rearrangement joins TRBV4-1 to TRBJ1-2; D perhaps matches TRBD1 (5 bases). Trimming shortened V by 4 bases and J by 1 base, and 19 bases separated the two germline ends. The CDR3 is 17 amino acids. In germline, CDR1 is MGHRA, CDR2 YSYEKL. The CDR3 nucleotides are TGCGCCAGCAGCCCCGGGACTCTTAAGGGGATTAACTATGGCTACACCTTC. As protein: CASSPGTLKGINYGYTF.

This clonotype appeared many times. The gene calls are TRBV3-1 and TRBJ2-1; possibly TRBD1 for D (6 bases). The CDR3 length is 16 residues. The germline V and J ends were trimmed by 0 bases and 10 bases, with 19 bases remaining between them. Germline V gene sequence: CDR1 LGHDT, CDR2 YNNKEL (reference sequence). The chain's CDR3 is CASSQDWQGPLLEQFF. Written as DNA, the CDR3 is TGTGCCAGCAGCCAAGATTGGCAGGGGCCCCTTCTCGAGCAGTTCTTC.

For this clonotype: A single base separates this from a much larger clone, so it may be a read error. The J gene is TRBJ1-2, the V gene TRBV3-1, with a possible D match to TRBD1 (5 bases). Germline values: CDR1 LGHDT, CDR2 YNNKEL (reference sequence). The CDR3 length is 14 residues. In DNA, the CDR3 is TGTGCCAGCAGCGATCCGTGGGGCGACTATGGCTACGCCTTC. As protein: CASSDPWGDYGYAF.

This clonotype was observed at least ten times. The rearrangement joins TRBV11-2 to TRBJ2-2; D perhaps matches TRBD2 (5 bases). Per germline, CDR1 SGHAT and CDR2 FQNNGV. V lost 5 bases, J lost 6 bases, and 13 bases lay in between. This CDR3 has 14 residues. DNA for the CDR3: TGTGCCAGCAGCCAAGACTACGCGGCCGGGGAGCTGTTTTTT. It yields the protein CASSQDYAAGELFF.

This clonotype has ten or more counts. The gene calls are TRBV28 and TRBJ1-2, with D unresolved. Germline V lookup: CDR1 MDHEN, CDR2 SYDVKM. The CDR3 contains 13 residues. V lost 1 base and J 8 bases, leaving 11 bases between the germline ends. The CDR3 sequence is CASSLFATAGYTF. DNA of the CDR3: TGTGCCAGCAGTTTATTCGCGACGGCCGGCTACACCTTC.

The CDR3, as DNA: TGCAGTGCTTTAGACAGGGACAGTTACAATGAGCAGTTCTTC. Translated, it gives CSALDRDSYNEQFF. The V and J genes are TRBV20-1 and TRBJ2-1, with 7 bases that match TRBD1. Germline trimming cut 5 bases from V and 4 bases from J; bases unmatched to any gene: 8. CDR3 length: 14 residues. Germline V gives CDR1 DFQATT, CDR2 SNEGSKA (reference sequence).

In its sample, this clonotype was seen many times. The chain recombines TRBV11-1 with TRBJ2-1; D gene unclear. The CDR3 spans 14 residues. The germline V gene has CDR1 SGHAT and CDR2 FQDESV (reference sequence). V was clipped by 1 base and J by 7 bases, with 11 bases between them. The CDR3 is CASSLERPSNEQFF. In nucleotides, the CDR3 is TGTGCCAGCAGCTTAGAGCGTCCGTCAAATGAGCAGTTCTTC.

This clonotype was detected many times. This chain links TRBV7-2 with TRBJ2-5, with D perhaps matching TRBD1 (6 bases). The CDR3 totals 18 residues. The germline V gene has CDR1 SGHTA and CDR2 FQGNSA. V shed 1 base and J shed 2 bases, with 20 bases lying between them. The CDR3 spells CASSLVRGWGQVQETQYF. CDR3 bases: TGTGCCAGCAGCTTAGTCCGAGGATGGGGACAAGTACAAGAGACCCAGTACTTC.

As concerns this clonotype: A much larger clone lies a single base off, so this may be a read error. V is TRBV28 and J is TRBJ2-3; TRBD1 matches at 10 bases. This CDR3 has 15 amino acids. Germline V gives CDR1 MDHEN, CDR2 SYDVKM. The CDR3 bases are TGTGCCAGCGCTACCGGGACAGGGGACACACATACGCAGTATTTT. As protein: CASATGTGDTHTQYF.

This clonotype has ten or more counts. The CDR3 coding sequence is TGTGCCTGGAGTGTTGGGATAGGGGACACTGAAGCTTTCTTT. Protein sequence: CAWSVGIGDTEAFF. The chain uses TRBV30 and TRBJ1-1; perhaps TRBD1 as D (5 bases). Germline CDR1 is GTSNPN and CDR2 is SVGIG (reference sequence). The V end was cut by 0 bases, the J end by 3 bases, with 11 bases between. The CDR3 totals 14 residues.

This clonotype has a handful of counts. CDR3 bases: TGCGCCAGCAGCTTGTCGGCAGGGAAGGCCAACTATGGCTACACCTTC. It translates to CASSLSAGKANYGYTF. The V call is TRBV5-1, the J call TRBJ1-2; TRBD1 is a possible D gene (5 bases). This CDR3 spans 16 amino acids. Germline loops: CDR1 SGHRS, CDR2 YFSETQ. Between the trimmed V and J ends, which lost 1 base and 2 bases, there was a span of 15 bases.

This chain connects TRBV6-2 or TRBV6-3 to TRBJ2-7, with TRBD2 identical over 12 bases. This CDR3 comprises 19 residues. J gave up 1 base and V 4 bases, and 14 bases lay outside the gene matches. Germline V gene sequence: CDR1 MNHEY, CDR2 SVGEGT. In DNA form, the CDR3 reads TGTGCCAGCAGTTTCCAAAAACCCCTAGCGGGGGGGGGGTCCTACGAGCAGTACTTC. This encodes CASSFQKPLAGGGSYEQYF.

The table lists this clonotype with many counts. The genes are TRBV7-9 and TRBJ1-1; D is unresolved. The CDR3 has 12 amino acids. CDR1 is SEHNR, CDR2 FQNEAQ, per germline (reference sequence). The germline V and J ends were trimmed by 5 bases and 8 bases, with 12 bases remaining between them. The CDR3 DNA reads as TGTGCCAGCAGCCTAACTCGAAAGGAAGCTTTCTTT. This gives the protein CASSLTRKEAFF.

The chain joins TRBV28 to TRBJ2-1, with a tentative D call TRBD1 (5 bases). Trimming removed 6 bases from V and 9 bases from J, with 27 bases in between. The germline gives CDR1 MDHEN, CDR2 SYDVKM. This CDR3 is 17 amino acids long. The CDR3 DNA follows: TGTGCCAGCAGACGGGCTCCACGTTTTGCACAGGCGGCTGAGCAGTTCTTC. Protein sequence: CASRRAPRFAQAAEQFF. Together with reference TRBV28 and TRBJ2-1, the CDR3 gives the full variable domain: DVKVTQSSRYLVKRTGEKVFLECVQDMDHENMFWYRQDPGLGLRLIYFSYDVKMKEKGDIPEGYSVSREKKERFSLILESASTNQTSMYLCASRRAPRFAQAAEQFFGPGTRLTVL.

This chain joins TRBV20-1 and TRBJ2-1, with 7 bases matching TRBD2. J lost 9 bases, V lost 3 bases, and 14 bases had no gene match. Per germline, CDR1 DFQATT and CDR2 SNEGSKA (reference sequence). The CDR3 is 15 amino acids. The chain's CDR3 is CSARSGTIDYPEQFF. DNA for the CDR3: TGCAGTGCTAGGTCAGGGACTATCGACTATCCTGAGCAGTTCTTC.

This clonotype occurred many times. The V call is TRBV6-1, the J call TRBJ2-5; D is perhaps TRBD2 (6 bases). The CDR3 length is 16 residues. Germline loops: CDR1 MNHNS, CDR2 SASEGT. Trimming took off 5 bases at V and 2 bases at J, with 18 bases between the two ends. CDR3 bases: TGTGCCAGCAGTCCCTCAAGGAGGGTAAATCAAGAGACCCAGTACTTC. It translates to CASSPSRRVNQETQYF.

This clonotype has ten or more counts. This chain links TRBV9 with TRBJ1-2; D remains unclear. The germline CDR1 and CDR2 sequences are SGDLS and YYNGEE. Trimming removed 4 bases at V and 8 bases at J, with 18 bases between. The CDR3 covers 14 residues. The CDR3 bases are TGTGCCAGCAGCCAGTTCCACACAACCCGGGGCTACACCTTC. It is translated as CASSQFHTTRGYTF. Together with reference TRBV9 and TRBJ1-2, the CDR3 gives the full variable domain: DSGVTQTPKHLITATGQRVTLRCSPRSGDLSVYWYQQSLDQGLQFLIQYYNGEERAKGNILERFSAQQFPDLHSELNLSSLELGDSALYFCASSQFHTTRGYTFGSGTRLTVV.

At least ten counts were recorded for this clonotype. This chain joins TRBV7-3 and TRBJ2-5; 10 nucleotides match TRBD2. J lost 0 bases, V lost 1 base, and 5 bases had no gene match. Germline lookup yields CDR1 SGHTA and CDR2 FQGTGA. This CDR3 has 17 residues. CDR3 DNA sequence: TGTGCCAGCAGCTTAATCCGGACTAGCGGATACCAAGAGACCCAGTACTTC. Protein: CASSLIRTSGYQETQYF.

V gene TRBV10-2 combines with J gene TRBJ1-2; D not certain. The CDR3 has 13 amino acids. V was cut by 6 bases and J by 3 bases, with 11 bases left in between. The germline V gene has CDR1 WSHSY and CDR2 SAAADI. CDR3 coding DNA: TGCGCCAGCAGCCGGTCGGGCGACTATGGCTACACCTTC. It specifies CASSRSGDYGYTF.